This is a list of T cell receptor beta chains from one sample in a study of blood T cell repertoires in COVID-19. Sequencing was performed with immunoSEQ multiplex PCR; in TCRdb, only in-frame clones are kept and a portion is missing. The repertoire holds about 150,000 clones, with about nine tenths as singletons. What was sequenced was peripheral blood. These receptors were obtained from a human donor in a cohort sampled during active COVID-19. The CDR3 runs from the conserved cysteine through the conserved F or W. A D gene is named only where the DNA matches it firmly. Only some rows state a clone size, as once, few, many or a class for expanded clones.

j_call: TRBJ2-1
clone_size: -
v_call: TRBV5-1
d_call: -
cdr3_nt: TGCGCCAGCAGCTTAGACGGGGTATCCTACAATGAGCAGTTCTTC
cdr3_aa: CASSLDGVSYNEQFF

j_call: TRBJ1-5
clone_size: few
v_call: TRBV5-4
d_call: -
cdr3_nt: TGTGCCAGCAGCTTCGCAGGGGAAAAATTGTTCAATCAGCCCCAGCATTTT
cdr3_aa: CASSFAGEKLFNQPQHF

j_call: TRBJ1-1
clone_size: -
v_call: TRBV18
d_call: -
cdr3_nt: TGTGCCAGCTCACCTGGGGCAGGGGTCACTGAAGCTTTCTTT
cdr3_aa: CASSPGAGVTEAFF

j_call: TRBJ2-7
clone_size: -
v_call: TRBV18
d_call: -
cdr3_nt: TGTGCCAGCTCACTCCGCCGGGACACCTCCTCCTACGAGCAGTACTTC
cdr3_aa: CASSLRRDTSSYEQYF

j_call: TRBJ1-1
clone_size: -
v_call: TRBV6-5
d_call: -
cdr3_nt: TGTGCCAGCAGTTACGACAACGGGGGGAGAACTTTCTTT
cdr3_aa: CASSYDNGGRTFF

j_call: TRBJ2-1
clone_size: -
v_call: TRBV6-1
d_call: TRBD2
cdr3_nt: TGTGCCAGCAGTGGGCCCACGGGGGGGAGCTCCTACAATGAGCAGTTCTTC
cdr3_aa: CASSGPTGGSSYNEQFF

j_call: TRBJ1-1
clone_size: -
v_call: TRBV11-2
d_call: -
cdr3_nt: TGTGCCAGCAGCATTATACAGGGCTTGGACACTGAAGCTTTCTTT
cdr3_aa: CASSIIQGLDTEAFF

j_call: TRBJ2-2
clone_size: -
v_call: TRBV4-1
d_call: TRBD2
cdr3_nt: TGCGCCAGCAGCCCCCTAGCGGGGTTCTCCACCGGGGAGCTGTTTTTT
cdr3_aa: CASSPLAGFSTGELFF

j_call: TRBJ2-3
clone_size: -
v_call: TRBV25-1
d_call: TRBD2
cdr3_nt: TGTGCCAGCAGTGTCGGGGGGAGCACAGATACGCAGTATTTT
cdr3_aa: CASSVGGSTDTQYF

j_call: TRBJ2-4
clone_size: -
v_call: TRBV6-5
d_call: -
cdr3_nt: TGTGCCAGCAGCTCCGTACAGGGCATTCAGTACTTC
cdr3_aa: CASSSVQGIQYF

j_call: TRBJ1-6
clone_size: -
v_call: TRBV5-1
d_call: TRBD1
cdr3_nt: TGCGCCAGCTCGCGGGGGACAGGGGACAATTCACCCCTCCACTTT
cdr3_aa: CASSRGTGDNSPLHF

j_call: TRBJ1-2
clone_size: -
v_call: TRBV14
d_call: -
cdr3_nt: TGTGCCAGCAGCCCCCGTCCGGGTGGTGGCTACACCTTC
cdr3_aa: CASSPRPGGGYTF

j_call: TRBJ1-1
clone_size: -
v_call: TRBV2
d_call: TRBD1
cdr3_nt: TGTGCCAGCAGTCCGGACAGGGTAGCTGAAGCTTTCTTT
cdr3_aa: CASSPDRVAEAFF

j_call: TRBJ1-1
clone_size: once
v_call: TRBV28
d_call: -
cdr3_nt: TGTGCCAGCAGTTCCATGAGGTCATTATGGACTGAAGCTTTCTTT
cdr3_aa: CASSSMRSLWTEAFF

j_call: TRBJ2-2
clone_size: -
v_call: TRBV7-3
d_call: TRBD2
cdr3_nt: TGTGCCAGCAGCGTTAGCGGGGGTTGGACCGGGGAGCTGTTTTTT
cdr3_aa: CASSVSGGWTGELFF

j_call: TRBJ2-5
clone_size: once
v_call: TRBV15
d_call: -
cdr3_nt: TGTGCCACCAGCTCCCGGGGAAGGGAGATAGAGACCCAGTACTTC
cdr3_aa: CATSSRGREIETQYF

j_call: TRBJ2-3
clone_size: -
v_call: TRBV6-5
d_call: TRBD1
cdr3_nt: TGTGCCAGCAGTTACGCCGGGACAGGCCCAGATACGCAGTATTTT
cdr3_aa: CASSYAGTGPDTQYF

j_call: TRBJ2-1
clone_size: -
v_call: TRBV27
d_call: -
cdr3_nt: TGTGCCAGCAGTTTTCAGGGCGATGAGCAGTTCTTC
cdr3_aa: CASSFQGDEQFF

j_call: TRBJ1-6
clone_size: -
v_call: TRBV4-3
d_call: -
cdr3_nt: TGCGCCAGCAGCCAATTTCTGGGCCCGGGGCCCCTCCACTTT
cdr3_aa: CASSQFLGPGPLHF

j_call: TRBJ2-3
clone_size: -
v_call: TRBV19
d_call: TRBD2
cdr3_nt: TGTGCCAGTAGTATATCTAGCGGGGGTGTGAATACGCAGTATTTT
cdr3_aa: CASSISSGGVNTQYF

j_call: TRBJ1-2
clone_size: -
v_call: TRBV3-1/TRBV3-2
d_call: -
cdr3_nt: TGTGCCAGCAGCCAAGAAAGGGGTGGCTACACCTTC
cdr3_aa: CASSQERGGYTF

j_call: TRBJ2-2
clone_size: once
v_call: TRBV5-1
d_call: -
cdr3_nt: TGCGCCAGCAGCTTGGACAGGAACACCGGGGAGCTGTTTTTT
cdr3_aa: CASSLDRNTGELFF

j_call: TRBJ2-1
clone_size: -
v_call: TRBV15
d_call: -
cdr3_nt: TGTGCCACCAGCACGGGGGTAGACTCCTACAATGAGCAGTTCTTC
cdr3_aa: CATSTGVDSYNEQFF

j_call: TRBJ1-4
clone_size: -
v_call: TRBV19
d_call: -
cdr3_nt: TGTGCCAGTAGGTCTCCTCTCCGCTATAATGAAAAACTGTTTTTT
cdr3_aa: CASRSPLRYNEKLFF

j_call: TRBJ2-2
clone_size: -
v_call: TRBV4-3
d_call: -
cdr3_nt: TGCGCCAGCAGCCGGACTGCCGGGGAGCTGTTTTTT
cdr3_aa: CASSRTAGELFF

j_call: TRBJ2-3
clone_size: -
v_call: TRBV5-4
d_call: -
cdr3_nt: TGTGCCAGCAGCCTCTCCGCGACACCACTGAGGGCAGATACGCAGTATTTT
cdr3_aa: CASSLSATPLRADTQYF

j_call: TRBJ2-3
clone_size: -
v_call: TRBV2
d_call: TRBD2
cdr3_nt: TGTGCCAGCAGAGGTAGCGGGGGGATCACAGATACGCAGTATTTT
cdr3_aa: CASRGSGGITDTQYF

j_call: TRBJ1-2
clone_size: -
v_call: TRBV7-9
d_call: TRBD1
cdr3_nt: TGTGCCAGCAGCCTCCAGACAGGGACAGGCTATGGCTACACCTTC
cdr3_aa: CASSLQTGTGYGYTF

j_call: TRBJ2-3
clone_size: once
v_call: TRBV5-6
d_call: TRBD1
cdr3_nt: TGTGCCAGCAGCTTGTTTCGAGACAGGGAACCAGATACGCAGTATTTT
cdr3_aa: CASSLFRDREPDTQYF

j_call: TRBJ1-2
clone_size: -
v_call: TRBV30
d_call: -
cdr3_nt: TGTGCCTGGAGTCTTGACAGGGGCTACACCTTC
cdr3_aa: CAWSLDRGYTF

j_call: TRBJ2-2
clone_size: -
v_call: TRBV5-6
d_call: TRBD2
cdr3_nt: TGTGCCAGCAGTCCTACTAGCGGGGGTTTAACCGGGGAGCTGTTTTTT
cdr3_aa: CASSPTSGGLTGELFF

j_call: TRBJ2-2
clone_size: -
v_call: TRBV10-3
d_call: -
cdr3_nt: TGTGCCATCAGTGAGTCGATATCAGGGGTCTCTAACACCGGGGAGCTGTTTTTT
cdr3_aa: CAISESISGVSNTGELFF